Described below is a single T cell receptor beta chain sequence and its context. No antigen is known for it. Base qualities are not provided; no much larger clone lies one nucleotide away. The sample originates from a study of blood T cells in healthy people across ages (dated by TCRdb to between 2014 and 2016). Notes on the research overall: In model experiments, template switching captured about one uniquely barcoded TCR beta cDNA molecule for every two T cells. To track age-related changes in TCR beta repertoire diversity, the study relied on deep sequencing normalized with unique cDNA molecular identifiers. Donors were grouped into four age groups: young (average roughly 15 years), middle-aged (roughly 40), aged (approximately 58) and long-lived (about 82). Two additional independent replicas of 1 million unique cDNA reads from the same blood draw were analyzed for two donors (one aged 18 to 30 and one aged 80 or older). Results and caveats for the whole study, not just this receptor: As age increased, observed TCR beta diversity per million T cells dropped in a roughly linear way, and a significant reduction was already evident by age 40. Estimates of total diversity based on one million sequenced T cells were considered lower bounds and underestimates. Bulk unsorted PBMC profiling prevented conclusive comparison of naive and antigen-experienced compartments. Compared with the aged group, more naive CD4+ T cells, fewer expanded clones and increased TCR diversity were shown by the long-lived group, suggesting age selection. The CMV infection status of donors was not known, potentially confounding age-related changes in expanded clonotypes. A strong correlation was found between observed TCR beta diversity and the percentage of naive T cells measured by flow cytometry.

Library generation was performed with 5' RACE. For sequencing, an Illumina HiSeq 2500 was employed. A second PCR of 7 to 11 cycles was performed with a sample-barcoded 5' primer and a J-beta primer mix. A unique molecular identifier was introduced onto each TCR beta cDNA molecule by a template-switch 5' adaptor carrying 12 random nucleotides. Each sample yielded at least 3 million CDR3-containing paired-end reads. First-strand cDNA synthesis was performed from all RNA using the Mint cDNA synthesis kit, with priming by a TRBC-specific oligonucleotide. Following uracil-DNA glycosylase treatment, a first 18-cycle PCR with universal primers M1SS and BC2_uni_R was performed on all cDNA. In the paper's pipeline: For normalization, 1 million high-quality reads, each with a distinct molecular identifier, were randomly selected from each sample. Instead of being binned into consensus sequences, reads with shared molecular identifiers were discarded. CDR3 identification, clonotype clustering and error correction used MiTCR with a Q25 quality threshold and the strictest error-elimination algorithm. A nonparametric unseen species model with Euler transformation was used to estimate a lower bound on total TCR beta diversity. TCRdb passed the public sequencing reads through fastp at Q25 and MiXCR, retaining productive beta sequences. Under each unique CDR3 protein, matching rows form one entry showing the most common genes and DNA. The V and J calls were not made by the authors but by TCRdb's processing. The sample contains 1 million or so distinct CDR3 sequences, around 27% of them found a single time. The ten largest account for less than 0.75% of the sample.

The roughly 39 donors, aged roughly 6 to 95 years, were systemically healthy Caucasian individuals from Russia. Around 9.7 milliliters of peripheral blood were collected from each donor into EDTA-treated Vacutainer tubes. Ficoll-Paque density-gradient centrifugation was used to isolate PBMCs, with at least 6.5 million per sample. Total RNA was extracted from PBMCs with Trizol reagent, with at least 6 micrograms obtained per sample. For every donor, flow cytometry on a PBMC aliquot measured the percentage of naive CD45RAhigh/CD27high T cells. The same sample was also used in a study of T cells of mothers and their children. As the second study states: Nine systemically healthy Caucasian individuals served as donors, namely three mothers together with their six children. cDNA synthesis used all of the extracted RNA, with around 1.4 ug of RNA in each 15 ul reaction. In the second PCR, the M1S primer introduced both the sample barcodes and 2-4 random nucleotides. Over 8 million TCR beta CDR3 reads came from each mother, compared with about 3.2 million reads from each child. TCR recombination output is similarly shaped by thymic selection in related and unrelated pairs, with a minor effect exerted by inherited differences. Normalized repertoire overlap in related mother-child pairs was always slightly higher than in unrelated mother-child pairs, but the difference was never significant. No persistent microchimeric T cell clones were found, with a detection sensitivity of around 100 clones per million clonotypes. The study used deep NGS to compare TCR beta repertoires of mothers and children, seeking features distinguishing related mother-child pairs from unrelated individuals. Mothers averaged about 40 +/- 4 years of age and children averaged around 11 +/- 4 years. After adapter ligation with NEBNext reagents, the libraries were sequenced on Illumina HiSeq 2000 with 100+100 nt paired-end reads. Mother and child libraries were prepared a month apart and sequenced in separate runs to prevent cross-contamination. Between 500,000 and 2,000,000 distinct TCR beta clonotypes were identified per donor. Naive TCR beta clonotypes were estimated from low-frequency clonotypes matched to each donor's FACS-determined naive share, without sorting.

The source of this sequence is a girl between 2 and 10 years old in good health. Sequencing was carried out using blood.

The DNA sequence is TGCGCCAGCAGCCAAGGGAGGTCCGGGGAGCTGTTTTTT. Translated, it reads CASSQGRSGELFF. The receptor chain draws on TRBV4-3 and TRBJ2-2, with a tentative D gene TRBD2 over 5 matching bases. Its CDR3 holds 13 amino acids, cysteine through phenylalanine. The DNA shown is the 39-base CDR3, in frame from base 1. V is shortened by 1 base, J by 6 bases, and the region joining them spans 6 bases. The germline V gene provides CDR1 LGHNA and CDR2 YSLEER.